Listed below are T cell receptor beta chains from one sample, sequenced in a study of response to subunit inactivated influenza vaccine. Each CDR3 protein is one row after TCRdb ran MiXCR on the RT-PCR reads. The top ten clones hold 8% to 13% of a sample with 500,000 to 600,000 distinct CDR3 sequences, about 11% of them seen once. The same sample was also studied in work on T cells expressing NK-cell markers.

The starting material was PBMCs from blood, obtained on the day of vaccination. These receptors were taken from a man aged 45-65 years who received an inactivated influenza vaccine. Each CDR3 is given without its conserved first and last residue.

TRBJ2-2	TRBV19	ASRGSAANTGELF
TRBJ1-1	TRBV5-5	ASSLEGSTEAF
TRBJ2-7	TRBV12-3/TRBV12-4	ASSAGAGFAYEQY
TRBJ2-7	TRBV2	SSRKQGTRDEQY
TRBJ1-5	TRBV6-2/TRBV6-3	ASSYFRSSNQPQH
TRBJ2-1	TRBV29-1	SVDLQGTPRENEQF
TRBJ1-6	TRBV20-1	SALDRSSYNSPLH
TRBJ2-4	TRBV5-5	ASSLETGGENIQY
TRBJ2-2	TRBV20-1	SGYVGTGELF
TRBJ2-3	TRBV9	ASSASTGDTQY
TRBJ2-1	TRBV3-1	ASSYSSMNEQF
TRBJ2-7	TRBV21-1	ASSSRLADSYEQY
TRBJ2-2	TRBV12-3/TRBV12-4	ASSYHGELF
TRBJ2-1	TRBV20-1	SASVLAGIPYNEQF
TRBJ2-5	TRBV7-8	ASSLQRGGFIDQETQY
TRBJ1-5	TRBV15	ATSIGREADGPQH
TRBJ2-5	TRBV20-1	SAPYRGGETQY
TRBJ2-7	TRBV6-2/TRBV6-3	ASRTGVGLYEQY
TRBJ1-5	TRBV6-5	ASSYSFLQPQH
TRBJ2-2	TRBV4-1	ASSQDPSGRGPYTGELF
TRBJ1-5	TRBV18	ASSSSSTSYQPQH
TRBJ2-7	TRBV15	ATSRGGTPTYEQY
TRBJ2-5	TRBV20-1	SASPPPLRETQY
TRBJ2-5	TRBV20-1	SATVIMETQY
TRBJ2-1	TRBV11-2	ASSSPDTTLTSGRVGEQF
TRBJ2-7	TRBV6-5	ASSYAAGGLYEQY
TRBJ2-5	TRBV10-3	AIRGGTDQETQY
TRBJ2-5	TRBV2	ASSVLLQETQY
TRBJ2-1	TRBV24-1	ATAQAGGPPDNEQF
TRBJ1-1	TRBV15	ATSSGEGAEAF
TRBJ2-7	TRBV6-5	ASSLKEKGFEEQY
TRBJ2-7	TRBV15	ATSRQDSTYEQY
TRBJ2-5	TRBV2	ASSATGWVQETQY
TRBJ2-2	TRBV12-3/TRBV12-4	ASSETLNTGELF
TRBJ2-3	TRBV5-1	ASSSLPLAGGPTDTQY
TRBJ2-7	TRBV27	ASSFAGEYYEQY
TRBJ2-5	TRBV6-2/TRBV6-3	ASSYSRRETQY